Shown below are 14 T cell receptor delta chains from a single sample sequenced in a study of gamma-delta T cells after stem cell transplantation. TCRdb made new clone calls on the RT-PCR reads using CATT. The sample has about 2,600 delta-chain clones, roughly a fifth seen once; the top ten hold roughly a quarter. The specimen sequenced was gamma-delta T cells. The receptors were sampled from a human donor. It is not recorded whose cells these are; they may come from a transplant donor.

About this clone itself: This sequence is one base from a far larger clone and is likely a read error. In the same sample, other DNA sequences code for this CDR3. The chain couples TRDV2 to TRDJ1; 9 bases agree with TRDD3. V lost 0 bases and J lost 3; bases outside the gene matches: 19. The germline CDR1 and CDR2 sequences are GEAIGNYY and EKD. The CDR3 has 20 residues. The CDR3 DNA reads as TGTGCCTGTGACACCGTGCATCCCACGTCGGGGATACGCGGGGCCGATAAACTCATCTTT. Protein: CACDTVHPTSGIRGADKLIF.

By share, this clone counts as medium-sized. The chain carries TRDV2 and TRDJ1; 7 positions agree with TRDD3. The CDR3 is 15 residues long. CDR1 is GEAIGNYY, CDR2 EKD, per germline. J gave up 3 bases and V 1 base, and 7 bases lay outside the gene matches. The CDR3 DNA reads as TGTGCCTGTGACACTTGGGGGGATGAGCCCGATAAACTCATCTTT. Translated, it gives CACDTWGDEPDKLIF.

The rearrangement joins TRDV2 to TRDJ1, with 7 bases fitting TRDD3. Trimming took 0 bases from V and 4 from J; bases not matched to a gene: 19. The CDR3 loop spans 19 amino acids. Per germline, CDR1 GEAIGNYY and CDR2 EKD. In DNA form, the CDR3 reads TGTGCCTGTGACACCGTCCTGCTGGGGGCCCTGGAGGTTGGCGATAAACTCATCTTT. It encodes CACDTVLLGALEVGDKLIF.

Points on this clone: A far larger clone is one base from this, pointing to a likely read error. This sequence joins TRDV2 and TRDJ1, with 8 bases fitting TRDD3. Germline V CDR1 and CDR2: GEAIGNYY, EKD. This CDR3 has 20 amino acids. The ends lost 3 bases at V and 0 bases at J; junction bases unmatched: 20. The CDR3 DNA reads TGTGCCTGTGACGCCGTCGGGGAGACTGGGGGTCTTTTAGACACCGATAAACTCATCTTT. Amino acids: CACDAVGETGGLLDTDKLIF.

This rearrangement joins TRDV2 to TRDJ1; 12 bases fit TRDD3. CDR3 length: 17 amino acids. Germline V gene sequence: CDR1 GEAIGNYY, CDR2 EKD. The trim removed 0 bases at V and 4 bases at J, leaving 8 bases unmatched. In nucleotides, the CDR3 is TGTGCCTGTGACACCGTACTGGGGGATACTCGGGGCGATAAACTCATCTTT. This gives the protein CACDTVLGDTRGDKLIF.

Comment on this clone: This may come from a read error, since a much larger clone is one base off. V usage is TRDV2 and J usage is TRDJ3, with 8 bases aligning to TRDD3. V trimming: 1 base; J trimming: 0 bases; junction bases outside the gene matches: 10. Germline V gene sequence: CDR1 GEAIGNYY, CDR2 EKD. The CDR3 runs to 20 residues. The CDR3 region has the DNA TGTGCCTGTGACACTGTTGCTGGGGGACCGAGCTCCTGGGACACCCGACAGATGTTTTTC. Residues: CACDTVAGGPSSWDTRQMFF.

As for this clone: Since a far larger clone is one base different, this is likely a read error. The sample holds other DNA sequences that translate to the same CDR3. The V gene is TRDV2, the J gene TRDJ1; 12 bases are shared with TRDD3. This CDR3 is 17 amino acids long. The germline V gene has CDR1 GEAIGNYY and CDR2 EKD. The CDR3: CACDQLGDTGSTDKLIF. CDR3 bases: TGTGCCTGTGATCAACTGGGGGATACAGGCTCCACCGATAAACTTATCTTT.

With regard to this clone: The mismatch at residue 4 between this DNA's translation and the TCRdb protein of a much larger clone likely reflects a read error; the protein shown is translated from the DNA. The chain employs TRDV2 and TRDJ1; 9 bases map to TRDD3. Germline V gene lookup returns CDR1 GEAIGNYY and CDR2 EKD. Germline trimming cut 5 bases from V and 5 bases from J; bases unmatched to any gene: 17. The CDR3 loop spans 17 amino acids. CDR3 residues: CACATLLTGGAEDKLIF. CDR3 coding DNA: TGTGCCTGTGCCACGCTTCTGACTGGGGGAGCCGAAGATAAACTCATCTTT.

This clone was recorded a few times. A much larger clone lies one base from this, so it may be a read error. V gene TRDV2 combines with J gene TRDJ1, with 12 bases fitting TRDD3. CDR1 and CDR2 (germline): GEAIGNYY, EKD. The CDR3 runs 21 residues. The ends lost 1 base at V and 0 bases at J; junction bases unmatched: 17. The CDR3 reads CACDTMPLGDTGSLYTDKLIF. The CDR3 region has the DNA TGTGCCTGTGACACTATGCCGCTGGGGGATACGGGCTCCTTGTACACCGATAAACTCATCTTT.

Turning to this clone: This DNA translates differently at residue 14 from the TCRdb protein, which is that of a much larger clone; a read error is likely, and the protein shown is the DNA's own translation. CDR3 region: CACDPLGVQPQTDTLIF. The CDR3 nucleotides read TGTGCCTGTGACCCACTTGGGGTCCAACCCCAGACCGATACACTCATCTTT. J is TRDJ1 and V is TRDV2; D may be TRDD3 (5 bases). Looked up from germline, CDR1 is GEAIGNYY and CDR2 is EKD. The length of the CDR3 is 17 residues.

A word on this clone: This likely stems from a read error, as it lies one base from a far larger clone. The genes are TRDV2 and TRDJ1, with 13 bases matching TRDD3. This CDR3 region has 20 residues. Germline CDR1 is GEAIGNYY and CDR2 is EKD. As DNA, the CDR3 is TGTGCCTGTGACACAGTCTCTACTGGGGGATACGCAGTTAACACCGATATACTCATCTTT. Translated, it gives CACDTVSTGGYAVNTDILIF.

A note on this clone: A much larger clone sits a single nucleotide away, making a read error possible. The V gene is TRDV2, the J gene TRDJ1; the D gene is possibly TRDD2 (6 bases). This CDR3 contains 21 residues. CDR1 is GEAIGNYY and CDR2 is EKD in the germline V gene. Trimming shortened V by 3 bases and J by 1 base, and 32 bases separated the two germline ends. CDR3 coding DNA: TGTGCCTGTGACGACGTTCAGAAAGAGAGTCTGGGAGACTTCCTCACCGATAAACTCATCTTT. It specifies CACDDVQKESLGDFLTDKLIF.

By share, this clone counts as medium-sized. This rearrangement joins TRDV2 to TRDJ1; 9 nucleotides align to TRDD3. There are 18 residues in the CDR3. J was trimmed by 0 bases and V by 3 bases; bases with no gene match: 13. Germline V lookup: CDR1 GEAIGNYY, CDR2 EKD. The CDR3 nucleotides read TGTGCCTGTGACCCCGTACTGGGGGACCTGCCGTACACCGATAAACTCATCTTT. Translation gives CACDPVLGDLPYTDKLIF.

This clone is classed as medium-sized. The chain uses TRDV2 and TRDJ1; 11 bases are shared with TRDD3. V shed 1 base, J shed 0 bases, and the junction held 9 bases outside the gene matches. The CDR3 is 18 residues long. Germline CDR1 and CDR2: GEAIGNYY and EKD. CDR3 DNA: TGTGCCTGTGACACGGTCTCTGGGGGATACAGGAACACCGATAAACTCATCTTT. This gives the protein CACDTVSGGYRNTDKLIF.